Below, 20 T cell receptor beta chains from the same sample are listed, as sequenced in a study of cytomegalovirus exposure and HLA in healthy donors. PCR used 60 Vbeta primers and 13 Jbeta primers. Only in-frame clones appear in the TCRdb table, and some are missing; sequencing was by immunoSEQ multiplex PCR. This sample carries about 140,000 clones, over 60% of them seen once, and the ten largest clones take 6.5%. Sequenced input: PBMCs. These TCRs come from a woman aged 60 to 75 in good health and CMV-seronegative.

The chain carries TRBV27 and TRBJ2-7, with TRBD1 as a possible D gene (6 bases). Germline values: CDR1 MNHEY, CDR2 SMNVEV (reference sequence). There are 15 residues in the CDR3. The germline V and J ends were trimmed by 0 bases and 6 bases, with 15 bases remaining between them. The CDR3 spells CASSLSAGVRGEQYF. In DNA, the CDR3 is TGTGCCAGCAGTTTATCTGCAGGGGTCAGAGGCGAGCAGTACTTC.

In nucleotides, the CDR3 is TGCGCCAGCAGCCAAGGGGTCGGGGGGCTTAACTATGGCTACACCTTC. Its protein product is CASSQGVGGLNYGYTF. The chain recombines TRBV4-3 with TRBJ1-2; the D gene is possibly TRBD1 (6 bases). With 1 base removed from V and 1 base from J, the gap between germline ends came to 13 bases. CDR1 is LGHNA and CDR2 is YSLEER in the germline V gene. CDR3 length: 16 residues.

The chain has TRBV7-9 and TRBJ2-7; 8 bases match TRBD1. CDR1 SEHNR and CDR2 FQNEAQ come from the germline V gene (reference sequence). V lost 1 base, J lost 13 bases, and 6 bases stayed unmatched. CDR3 size: 12 residues. CDR3 protein: CASSLVTGAFYF. The CDR3 DNA reads as TGTGCCAGCAGCTTAGTGACAGGGGCTTTTTACTTC.

The rearrangement joins TRBV7-9 to TRBJ2-3; TRBD2 aligns across 7 bases. Germline V lookup: CDR1 SEHNR, CDR2 FQNEAQ (reference sequence). V lost 6 bases to trimming and J lost 0 bases; unmatched junction nucleotides: 18. CDR3 length: 19 amino acids. CDR3 protein: CASSFKGASGDLSTDTQYF. In DNA form, the CDR3 reads TGTGCCAGCAGTTTTAAAGGGGCTAGCGGAGACCTTAGCACAGATACGCAGTATTTT.

This clone was recorded only once. J is TRBJ2-6 and V is TRBV27; D is unresolved. The length of the CDR3 is 14 residues. Germline V gene data show CDR1 as MNHEY and CDR2 as SMNVEV (reference sequence). The V and J ends lost 5 bases and 1 base respectively, with 6 bases between them. The CDR3 DNA is TGTGCCAGCAGTACCAGTTCTGGGGCCAACGTCCTGACTTTC. This sequence encodes CASSTSSGANVLTF.

The chain is built from TRBV19 and TRBJ2-5; a possible D gene is TRBD1 (6 bases). Germline CDR1 is LNHDA and CDR2 is SQIVND (reference sequence). The ends were cut back, 4 bases at V and 7 bases at J, with 7 bases in the middle. This CDR3 is 11 amino acids long. The CDR3 reads CASSTRGTQYF. The CDR3 DNA sequence: TGTGCCAGTAGTACCAGGGGGACCCAGTACTTC.

Comments on this clone: Other DNA sequences of this sample code for an identical CDR3. This chain links TRBV9 with TRBJ2-2; TRBD1 might be the D (6 bases). The CDR3 consists of 14 residues. Looked up from germline, CDR1 is SGDLS and CDR2 is YYNGEE. Deletions cut 5 bases from V and 1 base from J, with 9 bases between. The CDR3: CASRRTENTGELFF. DNA for the CDR3: TGTGCCAGCAGGAGGACAGAGAACACCGGGGAGCTGTTTTTT.

This chain joins TRBV15 and TRBJ1-3; 7 nucleotides agree with TRBD1. Germline V gene lookup returns CDR1 LNHNV and CDR2 YYDKDF (reference sequence). J gave up 2 bases and V 1 base, and 8 bases lay outside the gene matches. This CDR3 is built from 17 residues. In nucleotides, the CDR3 is TGTGCCACCAGCAGAGGGGGAACAGGGGCTGCTGGAAACACCATATATTTT. Translating it yields CATSRGGTGAAGNTIYF.

The rearrangement uses TRBV18 and TRBJ2-3; tentatively, D is TRBD2 (5 bases). The CDR3 is made up of 14 amino acids. V lost 5 bases, J lost 1 base, and 10 bases lay in between. The germline gives CDR1 KGHSH, CDR2 LQKENI. The CDR3 coding sequence is TGTGCCAGCTCAACGACCGGGGGCACAGATACGCAGTATTTT. It translates to CASSTTGGTDTQYF.

Worth noting for this clone: At the DNA level, this CDR3 is encoded by other sequences in the same sample as well. The chain employs TRBV5-4 and TRBJ1-2; 8 nucleotides agree with TRBD1. This CDR3 is 14 amino acids long. Unmatched junction bases numbered 5, after V lost 3 bases and J lost 4 bases. CDR1 is SGHNT, CDR2 YYREEE, per germline (reference sequence). CDR3 in amino acids: CASSSGGAGYGYTF. The CDR3 DNA is TGTGCCAGCAGCTCAGGGGGCGCCGGCTATGGCTACACCTTC.

The sample holds a few counts of this clone. The rearrangement joins TRBV9 to TRBJ2-5, with 9 bases that match TRBD2. V lost 0 bases to trimming and J lost 5 bases; unmatched junction nucleotides: 5. Germline loops: CDR1 SGDLS, CDR2 YYNGEE. The CDR3 contains 15 residues. For the CDR3, the DNA is TGTGCCAGCAGCGTAGGGCTAGCGGGACGCGAGACCCAGTACTTC. Its protein product is CASSVGLAGRETQYF. Full variable domain (remainder filled in from reference TRBV9 and TRBJ2-5): DSGVTQTPKHLITATGQRVTLRCSPRSGDLSVYWYQQSLDQGLQFLIQYYNGEERAKGNILERFSAQQFPDLHSELNLSSLELGDSALYFCASSVGLAGRETQYFGPGTRLLVL.

The chain recombines TRBV10-3 with TRBJ2-7; 8 bases are a match to TRBD2. Per the germline V gene, CDR1 is ENHRY and CDR2 is SYGVKD. V lost 0 bases, J lost 3 bases, and 7 bases stayed unmatched. The length of the CDR3 is 16 residues. In DNA form, the CDR3 reads TGTGCCATCAGTGAGTCGGGAGGCGGGGGGCTCTACGAGCAGTACTTC. Its translation: CAISESGGGGLYEQYF.

The V gene is TRBV7-8, the J gene TRBJ2-3; possible D gene TRBD2, 5 bases. The CDR3 runs to 15 residues. V was clipped by 3 bases and J by 6 bases, with 16 bases between them. Germline lookup yields CDR1 SGHVS and CDR2 FQNEAQ. The DNA of the CDR3 is TGTGCCAGCAGCTTGGATGGGAGAGGTTCGGATACGCAGTATTTT. It specifies CASSLDGRGSDTQYF.

Here the CDR3 DNA reads TGTGCCAGCAGCTTGGGGCAGAGGTTGTACGAGCAGTACTTC. Translated: CASSLGQRLYEQYF. The rearrangement uses TRBV5-8 and TRBJ2-7; D is undetermined. Germline CDR1 and CDR2: SGHTS and YDEGEE. V lost 0 bases to trimming and J lost 4 bases, with 11 bases between them. The CDR3 length is 14 residues.

CDR3 coding DNA: TGTGCCAGCAGCTTAAAGAGGGGGCGCGGAGAGACCCAGTACTTC. Protein sequence: CASSLKRGRGETQYF. The chain carries TRBV11-1 and TRBJ2-5; TRBD1 matches at 7 bases. Germline V gene lookup returns CDR1 SGHAT and CDR2 FQDESV (reference sequence). The CDR3 totals 15 residues. The trim removed 2 bases at V and 4 bases at J, leaving 7 bases unmatched.

This clone was detected only a few times. The gene calls are TRBV19 and TRBJ2-7, with 8 bases fitting TRBD1. The CDR3 runs to 13 residues. Germline trimming cut 7 bases from V and 1 base from J; bases unmatched to any gene: 3. CDR1 and CDR2 from the germline V gene are LNHDA and SQIVND (reference sequence). The CDR3 region has the DNA TGTGCCAGTAAGGGGACAGGTTCCTACGAGCAGTACTTC. It specifies CASKGTGSYEQYF.

The chain recombines TRBV19 with TRBJ2-7, with 7 bases aligning to TRBD2. V lost 4 bases to trimming and J lost 2 bases; unmatched junction nucleotides: 11. The CDR3 totals 16 residues. From germline, CDR1 is LNHDA and CDR2 SQIVND (reference sequence). This chain's CDR3 is CASSTFSTSFTYEQYF. DNA for the CDR3: TGTGCCAGTAGTACGTTCTCGACTAGCTTCACCTACGAGCAGTACTTC.

This chain joins TRBV27 and TRBJ1-2; D not certain. Trimming cost V 5 bases and J 2 bases, with 12 bases left between them. CDR1 is MNHEY, CDR2 SMNVEV, per germline (reference sequence). This CDR3 spans 14 amino acids. The DNA for the CDR3 is TGTGCCAGCAGTGGTTCCAGATCCAACTATGGCTACACCTTC. This translates into CASSGSRSNYGYTF.

The V and J genes are TRBV7-2 and TRBJ1-2, with D maybe TRBD1 (5 bases). The CDR3 is 15 amino acids. Germline V gene sequence: CDR1 SGHTA, CDR2 FQGNSA. The V end lost 3 bases, the J end lost 2 bases, and 13 bases lay between the germline ends. CDR3 nucleotides: TGTGCCAGCAGCTTTCCCGGGGGAGTGAACTATGGCTACACCTTC. Translation: CASSFPGGVNYGYTF.

This clone was counted a few times. V is TRBV5-6 and J is TRBJ2-3; D not certain. The CDR3 consists of 13 residues. V was clipped by 4 bases and J by 4 bases, with 10 bases between them. Germline-derived CDR1 and CDR2 are SGHDT and YYEEEE. The CDR3 reads CASSRPGADTQYF. The CDR3 coding sequence is TGTGCCAGCAGCAGACCGGGTGCAGATACGCAGTATTTT. The full variable domain, completed using reference TRBV5-6 and TRBJ2-3, is DAGVTQSPTHLIKTRGQQVTLRCSPKSGHDTVSWYQQALGQGPQFIFQYYEEEERQRGNFPDRFSGHQFPNYSSELNVNALLLGDSALYLCASSRPGADTQYFGPGTRLTVL.